The 24 T cell receptor beta chains presented below share a single source sample, sequenced in a study of blood T cell repertoires in COVID-19. Libraries were prepared by immunoSEQ multiplex PCR; TCRdb keeps only in-frame clonotypes and omits some of them. The data hold 100,000 to 150,000 clones, with roughly 86% observed a single time. Sequenced material: peripheral blood. These TCRs come from a woman in her sixties or seventies with COVID-19, enrolled during active disease.

The V and J genes are TRBV7-6 and TRBJ2-5, with 11 bases lining up with TRBD2. V shed 1 base and J 2 bases; nucleotides not matched to a gene: 3. The germline CDR1 and CDR2 sequences are SGHVS and FNYEAQ. The CDR3 is 16 residues long. CDR3 sequence reads: CASSLVLAGAQETQYF. DNA of the CDR3: TGTGCCAGCAGCTTAGTACTAGCGGGGGCACAAGAGACCCAGTACTTC.

V usage is TRBV7-2 and J usage is TRBJ1-3, with a tentative D call TRBD1 (5 bases). The V end lost 6 bases, the J end lost 2 bases, and 11 bases lay between the germline ends. Germline assignment: CDR1 SGHTA and CDR2 FQGNSA. The CDR3 loop spans 14 amino acids. The CDR3 DNA reads TGTGCCAGCAGAATACCAGGGACTGGAAACACCATATATTTT. Protein: CASRIPGTGNTIYF.

The chain couples TRBV6-5 to TRBJ1-5, with 7 bases identical to TRBD1. Germline CDR1 and CDR2: MNHEY and SVGAGI. Unmatched junction bases numbered 7, after V lost 7 bases and J lost 4 bases. This CDR3 region has 14 residues. The CDR3 loop is CASNLGTVNQPQHF. The CDR3 DNA follows: TGTGCCAGCAACCTCGGGACAGTTAATCAGCCCCAGCATTTT.

The genes are TRBV15 and TRBJ2-3, with TRBD2 matching over 8 bases. The CDR3 consists of 17 residues. V shed 0 bases and J 2 bases; nucleotides not matched to a gene: 7. Germline lookup yields CDR1 LNHNV and CDR2 YYDKDF (reference sequence). The CDR3 sequence: CATSRDRSGGFTDTQYF. The CDR3 coding sequence is TGTGCCACCAGCAGAGATAGGAGCGGGGGCTTCACAGATACGCAGTATTTT.

This sequence joins TRBV24-1 and TRBJ2-3; 7 bases are a match to TRBD1. With V trimmed by 7 bases and J by 2 bases, 2 bases remained unmatched. This CDR3 is built from 13 residues. From germline, CDR1 is KGHDR and CDR2 SFDVKD. For the CDR3, the DNA is TGTGCCACCAGCGAGGGGGCCACAGATACGCAGTATTTT. Translation: CATSEGATDTQYF.

The chain combines TRBV28 with TRBJ1-2; D is ambiguous. This CDR3 comprises 13 residues. The ends were cut back, 2 bases at V and 1 base at J, with 5 bases in the middle. CDR1 and CDR2 from the germline V gene are MDHEN and SYDVKM. In nucleotides, the CDR3 is TGTGCCAGCAGTTTAGGGCATAACTATGGCTACACCTTC. It yields the protein CASSLGHNYGYTF.

CDR3 coding DNA: TGTGCCACCAGTGATTTGGGACAGAGTGGCTACACCTTC. Amino acid sequence: CATSDLGQSGYTF. This chain joins TRBV24-1 and TRBJ1-2; D is perhaps TRBD1 (6 bases). The CDR3 is 13 amino acids. The V end lost 0 bases, the J end lost 7 bases, and 8 bases lay between the germline ends. Germline assignment: CDR1 KGHDR and CDR2 SFDVKD.

This chain uses TRBV5-1 with TRBJ2-5, with 9 bases lining up with TRBD2. CDR1 SGHRS and CDR2 YFSETQ come from the germline V gene. The CDR3 is 16 residues long. V was pared by 0 bases and J by 1 base, with 4 bases of the junction left unmatched. The CDR3 spells CASSLEGAGGQETQYF. As DNA, the CDR3 is TGCGCCAGCAGCTTGGAGGGAGCGGGGGGCCAAGAGACCCAGTACTTC.

V usage is TRBV9 and J usage is TRBJ1-2; 10 nucleotides agree with TRBD1. Germline V CDR1 and CDR2: SGDLS, YYNGEE. The CDR3 is 16 residues long. J was trimmed by 8 bases and V by 2 bases; bases with no gene match: 12. CDR3 bases: TGTGCCAGCAGCGTTTCAGACGGGACAGGGGTTTTCGGCTACACCTTC. This encodes CASSVSDGTGVFGYTF.

The sample holds a few counts of this clone. This rearrangement joins TRBV29-1 to TRBJ1-1; tentative D call: TRBD1 (6 bases). This CDR3 contains 13 residues. Germline V gene lookup returns CDR1 SQVTM and CDR2 ANQGSEA. The V and J ends lost 5 bases and 3 bases respectively, with 13 bases between them. CDR3 residues: CSVSEGGYTEAFF. The CDR3 coding sequence is TGCAGCGTTTCCGAGGGGGGGTACACTGAAGCTTTCTTT.

DNA of the CDR3: TGTGCCAGCAGTGAACAGCGGGGGAACACTGAAGCTTTCTTT. Amino acid sequence: CASSEQRGNTEAFF. This chain joins TRBV2 and TRBJ1-1; D is undetermined. CDR1 is SNHLY, CDR2 FYNNEI, per germline. The ends were cut back, 2 bases at V and 1 base at J, with 8 bases in the middle. The CDR3 covers 14 residues.

The rearrangement joins TRBV28 to TRBJ1-2; 9 bases map to TRBD1. This CDR3 comprises 16 residues. The V gene's germline CDR1 is MDHEN and CDR2 SYDVKM. V dropped 6 bases and J dropped 2; count of bases not matched to a gene: 10. The chain's CDR3 is CASSQLSGTGNYGYTF. In DNA form, the CDR3 reads TGTGCCAGCAGCCAACTTTCCGGGACAGGGAACTATGGCTACACCTTC.

This clone was recorded only once. The chain recombines TRBV5-4 with TRBJ2-5, with 7 positions matching TRBD2. Germline V CDR1 and CDR2: SGHNT, YYREEE (reference sequence). V was clipped by 2 bases and J by 1 base; unmatched bases: 2. The CDR3 has 14 amino acids. DNA for the CDR3: TGTGCCAGCAGCTTAAGCGGGGTCCAAGAGACCCAGTACTTC. Amino acid sequence: CASSLSGVQETQYF.

The chain recombines TRBV14 with TRBJ1-2, with a weak D call TRBD1 (6 bases). The CDR3 totals 17 residues. Germline CDR1 and CDR2: SGHDN and FVKESK. Trimming took off 4 bases at V and 1 base at J, with 19 bases between the two ends. The CDR3, as DNA: TGTGCCAGCAGCCGTATAGGCCCCCAGGGGCTTAACTATGGCTACACCTTC. Translating it yields CASSRIGPQGLNYGYTF. Together with reference TRBV14 and TRBJ1-2, the CDR3 gives the full variable domain: EAGVTQFPSHSVIEKGQTVTLRCDPISGHDNLYWYRRVMGKEIKFLLHFVKESKQDESGMPNNRFLAERTGGTYSTLKVQPAELEDSGVYFCASSRIGPQGLNYGYTFGSGTRLTVV.

The chain links TRBV6-5 to TRBJ2-5, with TRBD2 matching over 10 bases. V dropped 4 bases and J dropped 2; count of bases not matched to a gene: 7. The CDR3 consists of 16 residues. Per germline, CDR1 MNHEY and CDR2 SVGAGI. DNA of the CDR3: TGTGCCAGCAGTTTTAGGACTAGCGGCGTACAAGAGACCCAGTACTTC. The encoded protein is CASSFRTSGVQETQYF.

This chain connects TRBV7-2 to TRBJ2-2, with unresolved D. The CDR3 extends over 14 amino acids. Per germline, CDR1 SGHTA and CDR2 FQGNSA. The germline V and J ends were trimmed by 6 bases and 1 base, with 9 bases remaining between them. The CDR3 region has the DNA TGTGCCAGCAGGTTGGGCCGGAACACCGGGGAGCTGTTTTTT. Its protein is CASRLGRNTGELFF.

This clone occurred once. The chain joins TRBV3-1 (or the pseudogene TRBV3-2) to TRBJ2-7, with D maybe TRBD2 (5 bases). The CDR3 runs 13 residues. From germline, CDR1 is LGHDT and CDR2 YNNKEL (reference sequence). V was cut by 4 bases and J by 5 bases, with 12 bases left in between. CDR3 in amino acids: CASSRQWGDEQYF. The CDR3 DNA reads TGTGCCAGCAGCCGCCAGTGGGGAGACGAGCAGTACTTC.

The rearrangement links TRBV7-3 to TRBJ2-2; no definite D call. With 3 bases removed from V and 5 bases from J, the gap between germline ends came to 7 bases. Germline CDR1 and CDR2: SGHTA and FQGTGA. The CDR3 totals 13 residues. This CDR3 is CASSFSPTGELFF. CDR3 sequence (DNA): TGTGCCAGCAGCTTTAGTCCGACCGGGGAGCTGTTTTTT. The full variable domain, rest sourced from reference TRBV7-3 and TRBJ2-2, is GAGVSQTPSNKVTEKGKYVELRCDPISGHTALYWYRQSLGQGPEFLIYFQGTGAADDSGLPNDRFFAVRPEGSVSTLKIQRTERGDSAVYLCASSFSPTGELFFGEGSRLTVL.

The chain combines TRBV9 with TRBJ1-3; 9 bases map to TRBD1. This CDR3 has 15 residues. V dropped 4 bases and J dropped 3; count of bases not matched to a gene: 5. The V gene's germline CDR1 is SGDLS and CDR2 YYNGEE. DNA for the CDR3: TGTGCCAGCAGCCTGGGACAGGGCAGTGGAAACACCATATATTTT. Amino acids: CASSLGQGSGNTIYF. Filled out from reference TRBV9 and TRBJ1-3, the complete variable domain reads DSGVTQTPKHLITATGQRVTLRCSPRSGDLSVYWYQQSLDQGLQFLIQYYNGEERAKGNILERFSAQQFPDLHSELNLSSLELGDSALYFCASSLGQGSGNTIYFGEGSWLTVV.

The chain is built from TRBV7-2 and TRBJ2-5, with 9 nucleotides matching TRBD2. This CDR3 is 15 amino acids long. CDR1 and CDR2 from the germline V gene are SGHTA and FQGNSA. Trimming took 0 bases from V and 5 from J; bases not matched to a gene: 4. For the CDR3, the DNA is TGTGCCAGCAGCTTAGCGCGGGGGGGCCCGGAGACCCAGTACTTC. Its protein product is CASSLARGGPETQYF.

This clone has only one observation. The CDR3 DNA is TGTGCCAGCAGCTTGGCGGGGGGCGACTCCTACAATGAGCAGTTCTTC. Protein product: CASSLAGGDSYNEQFF. V usage is TRBV5-6 and J usage is TRBJ2-1; the D gene is possibly TRBD2 (7 bases). The CDR3 has 16 amino acids. Trimming removed 0 bases at V and 0 bases at J, with 10 bases between. The germline V gene has CDR1 SGHDT and CDR2 YYEEEE. The variable domain in full, completed from reference TRBV5-6 and TRBJ2-1, reads DAGVTQSPTHLIKTRGQQVTLRCSPKSGHDTVSWYQQALGQGPQFIFQYYEEEERQRGNFPDRFSGHQFPNYSSELNVNALLLGDSALYLCASSLAGGDSYNEQFFGPGTRLTVL.

This sequence joins TRBV5-4 and TRBJ1-1; TRBD1 is a possible D gene (6 bases). This CDR3 is built from 13 residues. Germline-derived CDR1 and CDR2 are SGHNT and YYREEE (reference sequence). V shed 4 bases and J shed 1 base, with 8 bases lying between them. CDR3 nucleotide sequence: TGTGCCAGCAGCAGGACAGAGAACACTGAAGCTTTCTTT. Translated: CASSRTENTEAFF. Together with reference TRBV5-4 and TRBJ1-1, the CDR3 gives the full variable domain: ETGVTQSPTHLIKTRGQQVTLRCSSQSGHNTVSWYQQALGQGPQFIFQYYREEENGRGNFPPRFSGLQFPNYSSELNVNALELDDSALYLCASSRTENTEAFFGQGTRLTVV.

The genes are TRBV5-1 and TRBJ1-4; TRBD1 matches 7 bases. Germline loops: CDR1 SGHRS, CDR2 YFSETQ. This CDR3 region has 17 residues. V shed 1 base, J shed 0 bases, and the junction held 6 bases outside the gene matches. DNA for the CDR3: TGCGCCAGCAGCTTGTGGCCCCAGGGGGCAACTAATGAAAAACTGTTTTTT. Its translation is CASSLWPQGATNEKLFF. Supplemented by reference TRBV5-1 and TRBJ1-4, the full variable domain reads KAGVTQTPRYLIKTRGQQVTLSCSPISGHRSVSWYQQTPGQGLQFLFEYFSETQRNKGNFPGRFSGRQFSNSRSEMNVSTLELGDSALYLCASSLWPQGATNEKLFFGSGTQLSVL.

V usage is TRBV5-4 and J usage is TRBJ2-2, with no clear D. This CDR3 region has 13 residues. CDR1 and CDR2 from the germline V gene are SGHNT and YYREEE (reference sequence). With 9 bases removed from V and 1 base from J, the gap between germline ends came to 10 bases. The CDR3 DNA follows: TGTGCCACAAAGTGGCAGAACACCGGGGAGCTGTTTTTT. It codes for CATKWQNTGELFF.